In this sample, the clone carrying this T cell receptor (beta chain) turned up once. Its antigen is unidentified. This entry belongs to a study of cytomegalovirus exposure and HLA in healthy donors. Whole-study findings and limits: An analysis that came later showed most CMV-associated TCR beta chains appearing HLA-restricted. The investigators catalogued some 150 TCR beta chains as cytomegalovirus-associated.

PCR was performed using 60 Vbeta and 13 Jbeta primers. The data were produced by immunoSEQ multiplex PCR, yet TCRdb's version contains in-frame clones alone and is incomplete. This table holds under 200,000 clones, approximately 80% found once. It was healthy bone marrow donors who served as donors. At sampling all donors were nominally healthy, likely with unrecorded immune exposures. Germline V lookup: CDR1 MGHRA, CDR2 YSYEKL. The V gene end was trimmed by 5 bases and the J gene end by 5 bases; junction bases not matched to a gene: 6. This CDR3 has 15 residues. This TCR was recovered from a man in his thirties or forties in good health and CMV-seropositive. The rearrangement joins TRBV4-1 to TRBJ1-1, with 12 nucleotides matching TRBD1. The sequenced material came from PBMCs. The CDR3 bases are TGCGCCAGCAGCGGTAGGGACAGGGGGCAGACTGAAGCTTTCTTT. This translates into CASSGRDRGQTEAFF.